This entry concerns a single TCR beta chain. The junction departs from the called germline gene at one end, perhaps through a read error. The PCR was carried out with 60 Vbeta primers and 13 Jbeta primers. Assay: immunoSEQ multiplex PCR; the TCRdb copy retains only in-frame clones and omits some. The data show some 150,000 clones, 80% seen once. The data stem from a study of cytomegalovirus exposure and HLA in healthy donors. The CDR3 has 13 amino acids. CDR1 is SEHNR, CDR2 FQNEAQ, per germline (reference sequence). This TCR derives from a man aged 30-40 years in good health and CMV-seronegative. Specimen: PBMCs. The chain links TRBV7-9 to TRBJ2-7, with D possibly TRBD1 on 5 matching bases. CDR3 protein: CASSGAATYERYF. In DNA form, the CDR3 reads TGTGCCAGCAGCGGGGCGGCAACCTACGAGCGGTACTTC.